This T cell receptor beta chain was captured by sequencing in a study of shared clonotypes between healthy human individuals. V lost 2 bases and J lost 6, with 14 bases in between. The CDR3 sequence is 14 residues long. The V gene's germline CDR1 is KGHSH and CDR2 LQKENI. General study results and limits: Genetic and exposure-history diversity was limited by the few donors. Of the naive CD4 clonotypes, approximately 5% were shared across several donors. Blood alone was sampled, and tissue repertoires likely differ.

A few counts support this clone. Its target is not known. Produced via immunoSEQ multiplex PCR; TCRdb's table is partial and in-frame only. The sample has over 150,000 clones; 66% are singletons. The sample consisted of memory CD4+ T cells sorted from blood. The subset here: CD45RA-negative fraction. The receptor's source is a man aged 25-45 years in good health. The gene calls are TRBV18 and TRBJ2-7, with D perhaps matching TRBD2 (5 bases). The CDR3 loop reads CASSPSGSYGEQYF. The CDR3 bases are TGTGCCAGCTCACCATCGGGAAGCTATGGCGAGCAGTACTTC.